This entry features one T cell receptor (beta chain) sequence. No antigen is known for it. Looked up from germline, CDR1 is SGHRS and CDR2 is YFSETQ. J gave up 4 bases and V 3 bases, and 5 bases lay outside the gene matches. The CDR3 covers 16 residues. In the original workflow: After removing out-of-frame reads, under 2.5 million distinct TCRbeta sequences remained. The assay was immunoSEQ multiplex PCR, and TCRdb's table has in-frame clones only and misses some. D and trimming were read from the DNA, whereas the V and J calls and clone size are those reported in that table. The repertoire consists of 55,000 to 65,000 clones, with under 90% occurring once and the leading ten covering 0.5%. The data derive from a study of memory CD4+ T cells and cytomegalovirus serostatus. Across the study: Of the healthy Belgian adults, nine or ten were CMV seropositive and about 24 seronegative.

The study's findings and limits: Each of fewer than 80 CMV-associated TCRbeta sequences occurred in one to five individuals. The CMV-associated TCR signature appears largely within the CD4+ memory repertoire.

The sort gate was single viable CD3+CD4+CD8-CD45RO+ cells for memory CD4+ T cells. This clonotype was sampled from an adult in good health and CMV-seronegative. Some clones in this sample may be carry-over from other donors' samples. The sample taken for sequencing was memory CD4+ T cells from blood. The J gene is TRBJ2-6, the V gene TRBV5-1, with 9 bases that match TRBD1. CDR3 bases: TGCGCCAGCAGCTCCGGACAGGGGACAGGGGCCAACGTCCTGACTTTC. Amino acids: CASSSGQGTGANVLTF.